Here is one TCR beta chain with its context. Its antigen is as yet unknown. The CDR3 is made up of 15 amino acids. Losses at the gene ends were 0 bases for V and 1 base for J; bases not matched to a gene: 3. The germline CDR1 and CDR2 sequences are SGDLS and YYNGEE. Time point specified: week 35, safety follow-up. Topical imiquimod was applied with each vaccine dose, which held 300 ug of mutant IDH1 20-mer peptide. Patients received eight vaccinations in weeks 1, 3, 5, 7, 11, 15, 19, 23. Only in-frame clones appear in the TCRdb table, and some are missing; sequencing was by immunoSEQ multiplex PCR. The data show some 48,000 clones, with around 80% seen just once and roughly 6.8% held by the top ten. These data belong to a study of a mutant IDH1 vaccine in newly diagnosed glioma. About the research overall: Beforehand, treatment had been radiotherapy, temozolomide, or both; the majority received both. The V12 visit happened in week 35, and the V13 visit happened in week 47.

Study-level findings and limits: Pseudoprogression seemed unlinked to shifts in top peripheral T cell clonotypes.

This receptor was identified in a man aged 35 to 55 with glioma. The sequences come from PBMCs, collected from a glioma patient whose treatment included an IDH1 peptide vaccine. The V call is TRBV9, the J call TRBJ1-1, with TRBD1 matching 7 bases. CDR3 sequence: CASSVVGQANTEAFF. CDR3 sequence (DNA): TGTGCCAGCAGCGTAGTTGGACAGGCGAACACTGAAGCTTTCTTT.